Sequencing of this T cell receptor beta chain was carried out in a study of CD8+ T cells in alopecia areata. Sequencing relied on a cDNA template that was reverse transcribed from extracted RNA. The data were produced by immunoSEQ multiplex PCR, yet TCRdb's version contains in-frame clones alone and is incomplete. Of about 150,000 clones detected, roughly 61% appear once; the ten largest clones hold under 7.5%. V lost 1 base, J lost 8 bases, and 6 bases lay in between. This CDR3 has 11 amino acids. From germline, CDR1 is SGHDT and CDR2 YYEEEE. Sample: CD4+ T cells sorted from blood, taken at week 0. This clonotype was obtained from a human donor with alopecia areata. The chain carries TRBV5-6 and TRBJ1-2; no clear D gene. CDR3 sequence: CASSLTTGYTF. The CDR3 DNA is TGTGCCAGCAGCTTGACAACAGGCTACACCTTC.